This T cell receptor (beta chain) was obtained from a study of read filtering for tumor transcriptome and immune sequencing. General study findings and limits: Compared with RNA-seq, IR-seq gave much higher clonotype depth and reliability. Correlation between methods rose after single-read clonotypes were removed. Around 80% of IR-seq clonotypes had a single read, yet these held 3.5% to 4.5% of reads.

V dropped 1 base and J dropped 11 bases, with 15 bases sitting between them. Germline CDR1 is DFQATT and CDR2 is SNEGSKA (reference sequence). There are 13 residues in the CDR3. This clonotype has more than one count but fewer than ten. Its specificity is unknown. At the time of active disease, bone marrow was collected from every patient. This library used 300 to 500 ng RNA and molecular barcoded adaptors spanning alpha/delta and beta/gamma chains. TCRdb passed the reads through MiXCR, listing each CDR3 protein once. In the table there are roughly 130,000 distinct CDR3 sequences, over 10% of which are singletons.

The sequencing sample was made of a population of CD138-negative cells sorted from bone marrow. The clonotype originates from a donor aged 40 or over with multiple myeloma. The rearrangement links TRBV20-1 to TRBJ2-4; D remains ambiguous. CDR3 in DNA: TGCAGTGCTAGAGGTTTCCGGTCCCCATTTCAGTACTTC. It encodes CSARGFRSPFQYF.